Included here is one TCR beta chain sequence, with context. Its specificity is unknown. This record belongs to a study of OX40 agonist ivuxolimab in advanced cancers. Study-wide background: All patients had ivuxolimab intravenously every 2 weeks at 0.01 to 10 mg/kg. Those enrolled were roughly 80% male, with a mean age of around 57 years and ages from about 20 to 85. Notes on the study in general: No antigen was identified for the clonally expanded peripheral T cells.

V was cut by 1 base and J by 0 bases, with 10 bases left in between. CDR1 and CDR2 from the germline V gene are MNHNS and SASEGT. The CDR3 loop spans 16 amino acids. Measured with immunoSEQ multiplex PCR; TCRdb has only the in-frame clones, and not every one. The sample consists of about 85,000 clones, about 88% of them appearing once. The TCR was taken from an adult with an advanced solid tumor such as melanoma, head and neck, liver or kidney cancer. The chain employs TRBV6-1 and TRBJ1-3; D ambiguous. Sample: CD4+ or CD8+ T cells sorted from blood, taken in a trial of the OX40 agonist ivuxolimab. CDR3 DNA: TGTGCCAGCAGTGAAGAGGGCGGCTTCTCTGGAAACACCATATATTTT. Protein product: CASSEEGGFSGNTIYF.